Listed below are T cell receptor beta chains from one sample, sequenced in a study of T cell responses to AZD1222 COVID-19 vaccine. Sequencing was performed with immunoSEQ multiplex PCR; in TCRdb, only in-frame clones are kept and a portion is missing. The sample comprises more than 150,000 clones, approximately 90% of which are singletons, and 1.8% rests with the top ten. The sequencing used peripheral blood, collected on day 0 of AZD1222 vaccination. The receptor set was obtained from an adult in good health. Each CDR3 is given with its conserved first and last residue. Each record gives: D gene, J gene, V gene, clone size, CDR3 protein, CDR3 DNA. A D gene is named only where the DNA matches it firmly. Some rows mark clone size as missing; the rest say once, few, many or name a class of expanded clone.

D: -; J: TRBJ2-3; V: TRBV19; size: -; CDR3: CASSMGRSTSTDTQYF; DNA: TGTGCCAGTAGTATGGGCAGGAGTACTAGCACAGATACGCAGTATTTT
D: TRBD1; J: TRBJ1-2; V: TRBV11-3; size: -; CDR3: CASSPGQGVPSFYGYTF; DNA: TGTGCCAGCAGCCCCGGACAGGGTGTTCCTTCCTTCTATGGCTACACCTTC
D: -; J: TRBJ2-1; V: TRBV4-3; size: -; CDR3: CASSQGWGNEQFF; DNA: TGCGCCAGCAGCCAGGGTTGGGGCAATGAGCAGTTCTTC
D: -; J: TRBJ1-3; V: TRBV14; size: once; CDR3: CASSHPGIIGNTIYF; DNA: TGTGCCAGCAGCCATCCCGGGATAATAGGAAACACCATATATTTT
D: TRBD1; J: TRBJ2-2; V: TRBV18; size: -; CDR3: CASSPPGQGANTGELFF; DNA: TGTGCCAGCTCACCACCGGGACAGGGCGCGAACACCGGGGAGCTGTTTTTT
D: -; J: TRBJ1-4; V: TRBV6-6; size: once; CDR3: CASKLGEKLFF; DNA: TGTGCCAGCAAGTTAGGGGAAAAACTGTTTTTT
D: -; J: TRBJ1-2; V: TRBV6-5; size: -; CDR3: CASRNNGVTRHTF; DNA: TGTGCCAGCAGGAACAACGGAGTAACTCGTCACACCTTC
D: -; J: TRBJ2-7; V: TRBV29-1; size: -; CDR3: CSVRDTGSYEQYF; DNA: TGCAGCGTGAGGGACACCGGATCCTACGAGCAGTACTTC
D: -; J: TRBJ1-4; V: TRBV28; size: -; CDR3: CASSFWGRTTNEKLFF; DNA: TGTGCCAGCAGTTTTTGGGGGCGAACAACTAATGAAAAACTGTTTTTT
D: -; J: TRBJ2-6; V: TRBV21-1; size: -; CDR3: CASSKDPSCRILSGANVLTF; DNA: TGTGCCAGCAGCAAGGACCCTAGCTGCCGTATCCTTTCTGGGGCCAACGTCCTGACTTTC